These 18 T cell receptor beta chains share one sample of origin, sequenced in a study of identical twins. Each CDR3 protein is one row after TCRdb ran MiXCR on the 5' RACE reads. The sample lists 200,000 to 250,000 distinct CDR3 sequences, approximately 7% occurring once. These same data were also listed under a study on yellow fever vaccine responses in identical twins.

Specimen: memory (CD45RO+) T cells sorted from blood. The receptors derive from a woman aged 18-35 years in good health.

V gene TRBV5-1 combines with J gene TRBJ1-1; no definite D call. The CDR3 totals 16 residues. V lost 0 bases and J lost 3, with 15 bases in between. CDR1 SGHRS and CDR2 YFSETQ come from the germline V gene. The CDR3 nucleotides are TGCGCCAGCAGCTTGGCCGTCCTCGGGGAGGACACTGAAGCTTTCTTT. It specifies CASSLAVLGEDTEAFF.

The chain is built from TRBV3-1 and TRBJ2-5; TRBD1 aligns across 8 bases. Germline assignment: CDR1 LGHDT and CDR2 YNNKEL (reference sequence). CDR3 length: 16 residues. J gave up 7 bases and V 1 base, and 11 bases lay outside the gene matches. The CDR3 spells CASSQVDAGQGGTQYF. CDR3 in DNA: TGTGCCAGCAGCCAAGTGGACGCTGGACAGGGCGGGACCCAGTACTTC.

The table lists this clonotype with many counts. The chain has TRBV10-3 and TRBJ2-2, with 12 nucleotides matching TRBD2. The J segment lost 6 bases and the V segment lost 6 bases, leaving 5 bases of the junction unmatched. CDR1 is ENHRY and CDR2 is SYGVKD in the germline V gene. This CDR3 is 15 amino acids long. This CDR3 is CAIRLTSGSPGELFF. Written as DNA, the CDR3 is TGTGCCATCAGATTGACTAGCGGGAGTCCCGGGGAGCTGTTTTTT.

This clonotype was seen only a few times. The chain employs TRBV20-1 and TRBJ2-5; D remains ambiguous. The CDR3 sequence is 15 residues long. The V gene lost 0 bases and the J gene lost 9 bases, with 20 bases spanning the gap. Germline assignment: CDR1 DFQATT and CDR2 SNEGSKA (reference sequence). CDR3 DNA: TGCAGTGCTAGAGATGAGTTAAGCGTAGGGCGGTCCCAGTACTTC. It translates to CSARDELSVGRSQYF.

This clonotype was seen at least ten times. The chain combines TRBV4-1 with TRBJ2-7; D may be TRBD1 (6 bases). The ends were cut back, 2 bases at V and 3 bases at J, with 14 bases in the middle. The CDR3 is made up of 15 amino acids. Germline V gene lookup returns CDR1 MGHRA and CDR2 YSYEKL. CDR3 DNA: TGCGCCAGCAGCCAAAGCCGGGACAATAACTACGAGCAGTACTTC. Its protein product is CASSQSRDNNYEQYF.

This clonotype was recorded many times. The CDR3 loop is CASSLRTGGDEKLFF. CDR3 DNA sequence: TGTGCCAGCAGTCTAAGGACAGGGGGCGATGAAAAACTGTTTTTT. This chain links TRBV6-1 with TRBJ1-4; 11 positions match TRBD1. V was clipped by 5 bases and J by 6 bases; unmatched bases: 5. The CDR3 is made up of 15 amino acids. The germline V gene has CDR1 MNHNS and CDR2 SASEGT.

This clonotype was counted only a few times. The chain joins TRBV12-3 or TRBV12-4 to TRBJ1-1; D unclear. V gave up 3 bases and J gave up 8 bases, with 13 bases separating them. CDR3 size: 13 residues. For the CDR3, the DNA is TGTGCCAGCAGTTTGGGCGGGAACTTAGAAGCTTTCTTT. Translation gives CASSLGGNLEAFF.

This clonotype was seen ten or more times. This chain connects TRBV12-3 or TRBV12-4 to TRBJ1-2, with a tentative D call TRBD1 (6 bases). Trimming took 3 bases from V and 6 from J, leaving 17 bases between them. The length of the CDR3 is 15 residues. The CDR3 DNA sequence: TGTGCCAGCAGTTTGACGGAAACAGGGAAGGATGGCTACACCTTC. This gives the protein CASSLTETGKDGYTF.

A few counts support this clonotype. The chain links TRBV7-2 to TRBJ2-5, with D possibly matching TRBD2 (5 bases). The germline gives CDR1 SGHTA, CDR2 FQGNSA. CDR3 length: 13 amino acids. With 6 bases removed from V and 7 bases from J, the gap between germline ends came to 15 bases. CDR3 protein: CASSAGQKGTQYF. The CDR3 DNA is TGTGCCAGCAGTGCGGGTCAAAAGGGGACCCAGTACTTC. Looking up the rest from reference TRBV7-2 and TRBJ2-5 gives the full variable domain: GAGVSQSPSNKVTEKGKDVELRCDPISGHTALYWYRQSLGQGLEFLIYFQGNSAPDKSGLPSDRFSAERTGGSVSTLTIQRTQQEDSAVYLCASSAGQKGTQYFGPGTRLLVL.

Ten or more counts support this clonotype. The rearrangement uses TRBV20-1 and TRBJ1-5; possible D gene TRBD1, 6 bases. The germline V gene encodes CDR1 DFQATT and CDR2 SNEGSKA (reference sequence). This CDR3 has 12 amino acids. V lost 7 bases and J 4 bases, leaving 11 bases between the germline ends. In nucleotides, the CDR3 is TGCAGTGGGGGGGCGGGGAATCAGCCCCAGCATTTT. Amino acids: CSGGAGNQPQHF.

V gene TRBV4-1 combines with J gene TRBJ2-1, with a weak D call TRBD2 (5 bases). CDR1 is MGHRA, CDR2 YSYEKL, per germline. V shed 1 base and J shed 4 bases, with 11 bases lying between them. The CDR3 is 15 residues long. CDR3 sequence reads: CASSQGGNQYNEQFF. CDR3 nucleotides: TGCGCCAGCAGCCAAGGAGGGAACCAATACAATGAGCAGTTCTTC.

Only a few counts were recorded for this clonotype. V is TRBV5-1 and J is TRBJ1-6; TRBD1 agrees at 7 bases. Germline lookup yields CDR1 SGHRS and CDR2 YFSETQ. The CDR3 loop spans 14 amino acids. Trimming took 3 bases from V and 4 from J; bases not matched to a gene: 1. In DNA, the CDR3 is TGCGCCAGCAGCTGGGACAGTTATAATTCACCCCTCCACTTT. As protein: CASSWDSYNSPLHF.

This clonotype was counted many times. CDR3 region: CAARTSGGLNEQFF. The CDR3 coding sequence is TGTGCCGCCCGCACTAGCGGGGGGCTCAATGAGCAGTTCTTC. V usage is TRBV10-3 and J usage is TRBJ2-1, with 12 bases fitting TRBD2. This CDR3 has 14 residues. Looked up from germline, CDR1 is ENHRY and CDR2 is SYGVKD. Germline trimming cut 11 bases from V and 6 bases from J; bases unmatched to any gene: 8.

This clonotype has a count of ten or more. V and J are TRBV5-1 and TRBJ2-2; TRBD2 might be the D (5 bases). CDR1 and CDR2 (germline): SGHRS, YFSETQ. The ends were cut back, 5 bases at V and 6 bases at J, with 14 bases in the middle. This CDR3 contains 14 residues. The CDR3 loop reads CASSRTAGAGELFF. DNA of the CDR3: TGCGCCAGCAGTCGGACGGCCGGGGCCGGGGAGCTGTTTTTT.

This clonotype occurred many times. This chain connects TRBV27 to TRBJ1-4, with TRBD1 matching over 7 bases. The length of the CDR3 is 14 residues. Trimming at V came to 6 bases and at J to 3 bases, leaving 4 bases not matched to a gene. CDR1 is MNHEY, CDR2 SMNVEV, per germline (reference sequence). The CDR3 DNA is TGTGCCAGCAGGCAGGGGGTGGCTAATGAAAAACTGTTTTTT. This encodes CASRQGVANEKLFF. The full variable domain, in which reference TRBV27 and TRBJ1-4 provide the parts outside the CDR3, is EAQVTQNPRYLITVTGKKLTVTCSQNMNHEYMSWYRQDPGLGLRQIYYSMNVEVTDKGDVPEGYKVSRKEKRNFPLILESPSPNQTSLYFCASRQGVANEKLFFGSGTQLSVL.

This clonotype showed up many times. This chain joins TRBV12-3 or TRBV12-4 and TRBJ1-3; 7 bases map to TRBD1. With V trimmed by 3 bases and J by 4 bases, 6 bases remained unmatched. This CDR3 has 15 amino acids. The chain's CDR3 is CASSFRGRRGNTIYF. CDR3 DNA sequence: TGTGCCAGCAGTTTTAGGGGGCGTAGAGGAAACACCATATATTTT.

This clonotype occurred a few times. The gene calls are TRBV3-1 and TRBJ2-5, with TRBD2 identical over 11 bases. The CDR3 consists of 17 residues. Looked up from germline, CDR1 is LGHDT and CDR2 is YNNKEL (reference sequence). J gave up 3 bases and V 1 base, and 7 bases lay outside the gene matches. Here the CDR3 reads CASSQGRTSGYEETQYF. The CDR3 coding sequence is TGTGCCAGCAGCCAAGGCCGGACTAGCGGGTATGAAGAGACCCAGTACTTC.

This clonotype has only a few counts. The rearrangement uses TRBV28 and TRBJ1-4; D ambiguous. Trimming took 11 bases from V and 5 from J, leaving 18 bases between them. This CDR3 has 14 amino acids. CDR1 is MDHEN and CDR2 is SYDVKM in the germline V gene. CDR3 in DNA: TGTGCCGCCTCCATAGGGAGTTCGAATGAAAAACTGTTTTTT. This encodes CAASIGSSNEKLFF.